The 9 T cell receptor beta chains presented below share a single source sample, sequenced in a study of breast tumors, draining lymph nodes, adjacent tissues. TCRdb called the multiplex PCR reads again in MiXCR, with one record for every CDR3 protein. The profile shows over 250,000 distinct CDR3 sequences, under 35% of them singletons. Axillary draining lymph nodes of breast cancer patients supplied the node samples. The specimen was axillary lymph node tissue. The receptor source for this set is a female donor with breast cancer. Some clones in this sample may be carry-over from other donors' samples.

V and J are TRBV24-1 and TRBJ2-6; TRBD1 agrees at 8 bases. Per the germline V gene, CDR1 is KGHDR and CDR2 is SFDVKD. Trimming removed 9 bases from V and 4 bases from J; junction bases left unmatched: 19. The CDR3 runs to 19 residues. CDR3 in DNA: TGTGCCACCGGAGGACAGGGTGATGCCGCTCCCGGGGGGGCCAACGTCCTGACTTTC. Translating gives CATGGQGDAAPGGANVLTF.

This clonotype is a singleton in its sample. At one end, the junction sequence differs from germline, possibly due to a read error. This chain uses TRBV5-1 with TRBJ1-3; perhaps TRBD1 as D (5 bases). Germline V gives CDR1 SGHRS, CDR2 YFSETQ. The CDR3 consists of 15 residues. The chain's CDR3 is CASSSQDDSGNTIHF. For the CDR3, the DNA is TGCGCCAGCAGCTCACAGGACGACTCTGGAAACACCATACATTTT.

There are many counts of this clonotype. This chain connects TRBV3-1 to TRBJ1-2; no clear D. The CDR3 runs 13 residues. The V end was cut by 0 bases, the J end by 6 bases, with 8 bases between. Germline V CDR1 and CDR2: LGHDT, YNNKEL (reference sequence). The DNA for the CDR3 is TGTGCCAGCAGCCAAGATAAGTGGGATGGCTACACCTTC. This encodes CASSQDKWDGYTF.

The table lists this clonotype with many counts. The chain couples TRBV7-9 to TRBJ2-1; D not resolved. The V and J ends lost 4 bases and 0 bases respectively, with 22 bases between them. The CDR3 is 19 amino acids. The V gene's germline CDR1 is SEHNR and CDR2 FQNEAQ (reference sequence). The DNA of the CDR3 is TGTGCCAGCAGCTCCACCCAGGCTCCGGACGAACCCTCCTACAATGAGCAGTTCTTC. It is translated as CASSSTQAPDEPSYNEQFF.

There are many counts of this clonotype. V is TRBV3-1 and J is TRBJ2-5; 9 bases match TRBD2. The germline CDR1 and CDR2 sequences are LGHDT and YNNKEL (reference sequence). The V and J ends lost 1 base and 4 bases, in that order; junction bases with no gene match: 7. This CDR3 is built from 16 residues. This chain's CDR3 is CASSQGIAGVSETQYF. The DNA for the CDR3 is TGTGCCAGCAGCCAAGGGATAGCGGGAGTGTCAGAGACCCAGTACTTC.

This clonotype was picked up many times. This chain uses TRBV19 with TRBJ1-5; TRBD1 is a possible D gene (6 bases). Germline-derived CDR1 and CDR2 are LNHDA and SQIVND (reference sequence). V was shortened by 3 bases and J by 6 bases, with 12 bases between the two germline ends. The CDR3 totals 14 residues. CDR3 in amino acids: CASSILQGTQPQHF. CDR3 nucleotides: TGTGCCAGTAGTATCTTACAGGGAACTCAGCCCCAGCATTTT.

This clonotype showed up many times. CDR3 amino acids: CASRRTFSGNTIYF. CDR3 DNA sequence: TGTGCCAGCAGAAGGACATTCTCTGGAAACACCATATATTTT. The rearrangement joins TRBV5-6 to TRBJ1-3; maybe TRBD1 (5 bases). From germline, CDR1 is SGHDT and CDR2 YYEEEE. V shed 5 bases and J shed 0 bases, with 9 bases lying between them. The CDR3 extends over 14 amino acids.

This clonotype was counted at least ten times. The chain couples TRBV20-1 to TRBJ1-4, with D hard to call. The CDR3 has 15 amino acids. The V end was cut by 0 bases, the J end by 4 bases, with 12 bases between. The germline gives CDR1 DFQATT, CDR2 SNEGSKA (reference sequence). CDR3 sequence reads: CSARDLAALNEKLFF. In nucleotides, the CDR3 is TGCAGTGCTAGAGATCTGGCGGCACTTAATGAAAAACTGTTTTTT.

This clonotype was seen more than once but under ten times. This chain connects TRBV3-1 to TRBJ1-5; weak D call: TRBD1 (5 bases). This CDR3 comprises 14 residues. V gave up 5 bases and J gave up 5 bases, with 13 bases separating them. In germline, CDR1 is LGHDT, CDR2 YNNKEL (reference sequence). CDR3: CASSYGTGDQPQHF. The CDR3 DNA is TGTGCCAGCAGCTACGGGACTGGCGATCAGCCCCAGCATTTT. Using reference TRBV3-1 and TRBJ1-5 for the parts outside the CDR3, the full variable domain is DTAVSQTPKYLVTQMGNDKSIKCEQNLGHDTMYWYKQDSKKFLKIMFSYNNKELIINETVPNRFSPKSPDKAHLNLHINSLELGDSAVYFCASSYGTGDQPQHFGDGTRLSIL.